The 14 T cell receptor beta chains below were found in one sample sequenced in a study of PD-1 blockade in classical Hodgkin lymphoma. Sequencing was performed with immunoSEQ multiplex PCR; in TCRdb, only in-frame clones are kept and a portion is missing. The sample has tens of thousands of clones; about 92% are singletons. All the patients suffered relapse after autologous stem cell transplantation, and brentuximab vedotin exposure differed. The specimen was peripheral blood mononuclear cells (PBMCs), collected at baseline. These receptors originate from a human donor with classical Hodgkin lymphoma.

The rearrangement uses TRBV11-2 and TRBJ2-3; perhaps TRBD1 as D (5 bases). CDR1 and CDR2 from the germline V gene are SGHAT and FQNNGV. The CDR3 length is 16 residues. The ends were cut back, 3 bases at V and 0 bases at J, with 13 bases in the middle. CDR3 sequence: CASSFLAGASTDTQYF. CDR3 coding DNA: TGTGCCAGCAGCTTTCTTGCTGGGGCAAGCACAGATACGCAGTATTTT.

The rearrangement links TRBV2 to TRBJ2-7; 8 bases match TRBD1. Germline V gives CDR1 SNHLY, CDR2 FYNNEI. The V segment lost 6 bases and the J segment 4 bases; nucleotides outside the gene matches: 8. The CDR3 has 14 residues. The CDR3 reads CASRRTGSGYEQYF. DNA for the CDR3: TGTGCCAGCAGACGGACAGGGAGTGGGTACGAGCAGTACTTC.

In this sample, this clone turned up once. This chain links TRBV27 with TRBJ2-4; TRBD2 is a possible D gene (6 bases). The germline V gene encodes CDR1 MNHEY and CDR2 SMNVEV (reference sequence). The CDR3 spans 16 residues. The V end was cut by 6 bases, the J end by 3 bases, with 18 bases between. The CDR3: CASRPGVGLGKNIQYF. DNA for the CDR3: TGTGCCAGCAGACCGGGAGTGGGGTTGGGCAAAAACATTCAGTACTTC.

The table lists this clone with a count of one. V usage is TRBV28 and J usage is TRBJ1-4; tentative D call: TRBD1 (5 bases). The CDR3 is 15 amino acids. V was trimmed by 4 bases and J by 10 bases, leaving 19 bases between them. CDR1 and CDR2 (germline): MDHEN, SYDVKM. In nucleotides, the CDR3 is TGTGCCAGCAGTTCCCTGGGGACCCCCTTGGGAAAACTGTTTTTT. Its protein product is CASSSLGTPLGKLFF.

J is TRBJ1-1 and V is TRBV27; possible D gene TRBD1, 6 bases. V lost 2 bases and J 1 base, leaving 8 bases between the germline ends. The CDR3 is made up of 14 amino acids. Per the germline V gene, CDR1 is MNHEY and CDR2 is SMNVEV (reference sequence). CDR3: CASSLNRENTEAFF. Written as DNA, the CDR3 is TGTGCCAGCAGTTTAAACAGGGAGAACACTGAAGCTTTCTTT.

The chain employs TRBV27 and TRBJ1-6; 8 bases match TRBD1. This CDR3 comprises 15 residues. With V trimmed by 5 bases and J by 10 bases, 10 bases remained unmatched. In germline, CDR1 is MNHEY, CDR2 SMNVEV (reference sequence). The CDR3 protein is CASSPSPGGGSPLHF. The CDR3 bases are TGTGCCAGCAGTCCCTCCCCAGGGGGCGGCTCACCCCTCCACTTT.

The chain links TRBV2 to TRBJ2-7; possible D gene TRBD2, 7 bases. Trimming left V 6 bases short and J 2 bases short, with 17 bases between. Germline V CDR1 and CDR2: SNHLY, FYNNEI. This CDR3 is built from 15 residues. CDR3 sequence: CASRLNREGAYEQYF. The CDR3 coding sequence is TGTGCCAGCAGGCTCAACAGGGAGGGAGCCTACGAGCAGTACTTC.

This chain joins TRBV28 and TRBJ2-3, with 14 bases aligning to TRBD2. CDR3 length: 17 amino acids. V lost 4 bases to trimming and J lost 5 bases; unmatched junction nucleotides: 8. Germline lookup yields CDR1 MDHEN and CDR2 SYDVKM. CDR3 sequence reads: CASSWGLAGAGGDTQYF. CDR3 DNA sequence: TGTGCCAGCAGTTGGGGACTAGCGGGAGCGGGGGGAGATACGCAGTATTTT.

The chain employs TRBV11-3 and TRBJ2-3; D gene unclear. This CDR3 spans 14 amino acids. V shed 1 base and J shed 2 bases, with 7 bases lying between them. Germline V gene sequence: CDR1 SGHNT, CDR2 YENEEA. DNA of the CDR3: TGTGCCAGCAGCTTAGGGCCCTTCACAGATACGCAGTATTTT. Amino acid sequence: CASSLGPFTDTQYF.

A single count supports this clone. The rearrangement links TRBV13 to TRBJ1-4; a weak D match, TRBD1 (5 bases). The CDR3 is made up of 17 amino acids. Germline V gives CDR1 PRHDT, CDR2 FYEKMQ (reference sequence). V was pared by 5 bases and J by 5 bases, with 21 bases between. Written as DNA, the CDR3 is TGTGCCAGCAGCGAGCAAGAATCCGGGACCGGGAATGAAAAACTGTTTTTT. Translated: CASSEQESGTGNEKLFF.

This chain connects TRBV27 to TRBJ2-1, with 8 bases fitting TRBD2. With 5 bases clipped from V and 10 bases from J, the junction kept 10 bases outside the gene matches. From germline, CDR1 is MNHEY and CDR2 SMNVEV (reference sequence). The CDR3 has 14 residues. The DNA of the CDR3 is TGTGCCAGCAGTCGGGGAGGACTAGCAAGGGAGCAGTTCTTC. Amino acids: CASSRGGLAREQFF.

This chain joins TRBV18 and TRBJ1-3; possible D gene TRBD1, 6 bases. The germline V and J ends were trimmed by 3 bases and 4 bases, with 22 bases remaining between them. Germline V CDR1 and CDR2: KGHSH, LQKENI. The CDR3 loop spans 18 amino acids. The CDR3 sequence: CASSPPLTGFAPGNTIYF. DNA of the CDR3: TGTGCCAGCTCACCTCCTCTGACAGGTTTTGCGCCAGGAAACACCATATATTTT.

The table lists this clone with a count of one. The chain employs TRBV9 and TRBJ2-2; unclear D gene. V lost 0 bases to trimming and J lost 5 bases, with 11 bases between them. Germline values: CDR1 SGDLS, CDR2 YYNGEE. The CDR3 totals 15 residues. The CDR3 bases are TGTGCCAGCAGCGTAGTCCCCTCTACGACCGGGGAGCTGTTTTTT. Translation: CASSVVPSTTGELFF.

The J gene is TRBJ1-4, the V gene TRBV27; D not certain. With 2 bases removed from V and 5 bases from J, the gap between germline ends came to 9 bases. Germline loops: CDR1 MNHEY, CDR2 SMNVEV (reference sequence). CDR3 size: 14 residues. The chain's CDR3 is CASSLGVANEKLFF. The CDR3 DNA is TGTGCCAGCAGTTTAGGGGTGGCGAATGAAAAACTGTTTTTT.